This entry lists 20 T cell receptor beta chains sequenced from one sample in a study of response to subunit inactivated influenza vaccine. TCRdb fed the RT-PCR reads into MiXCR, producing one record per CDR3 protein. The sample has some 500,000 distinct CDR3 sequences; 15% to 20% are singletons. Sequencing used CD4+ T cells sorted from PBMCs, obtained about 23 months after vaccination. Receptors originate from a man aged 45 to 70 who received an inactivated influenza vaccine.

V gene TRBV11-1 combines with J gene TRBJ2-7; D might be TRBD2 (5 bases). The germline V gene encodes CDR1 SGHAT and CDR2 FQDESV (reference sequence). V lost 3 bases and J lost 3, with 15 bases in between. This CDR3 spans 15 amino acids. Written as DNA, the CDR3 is TGTGCCAGCAGCTTGGGTGAGATGAGGGTCTACGAGCAGTACTTC. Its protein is CASSLGEMRVYEQYF.

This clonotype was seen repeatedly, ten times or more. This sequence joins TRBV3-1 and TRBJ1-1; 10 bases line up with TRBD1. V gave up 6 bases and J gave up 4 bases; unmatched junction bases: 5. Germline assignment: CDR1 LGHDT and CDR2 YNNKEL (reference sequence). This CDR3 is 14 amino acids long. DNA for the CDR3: TGTGCCAGCAGTCCGGGACAGGGGTTCACTGAAGCTTTCTTT. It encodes CASSPGQGFTEAFF.

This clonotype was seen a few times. This CDR3 reads CSVDPSSGSTDTQYF. Here the CDR3 DNA reads TGCAGCGTTGATCCATCCAGCGGGAGCACAGATACGCAGTATTTT. This chain links TRBV29-1 with TRBJ2-3, with D perhaps matching TRBD2 (6 bases). The V gene's germline CDR1 is SQVTM and CDR2 ANQGSEA. The CDR3 contains 15 residues. V was shortened by 3 bases and J by 0 bases, with 13 bases between the two germline ends.

CDR3 DNA sequence: TGCAGCGTTGAAGGCGGATCCGGGGAGACCCAGTACTTC. This codes for CSVEGGSGETQYF. The rearrangement uses TRBV29-1 and TRBJ2-5; D gene uncertain. V was trimmed by 1 base and J by 5 bases, leaving 11 bases between them. Germline V CDR1 and CDR2: SQVTM, ANQGSEA. The CDR3 has 13 residues.

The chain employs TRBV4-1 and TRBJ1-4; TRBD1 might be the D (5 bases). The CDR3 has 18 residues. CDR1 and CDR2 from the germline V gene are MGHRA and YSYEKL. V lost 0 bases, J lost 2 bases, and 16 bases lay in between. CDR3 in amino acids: CASSQDPPGRVTNEKLFF. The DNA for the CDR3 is TGCGCCAGCAGCCAAGACCCCCCGGGGCGTGTGACTAATGAAAAACTGTTTTTT.

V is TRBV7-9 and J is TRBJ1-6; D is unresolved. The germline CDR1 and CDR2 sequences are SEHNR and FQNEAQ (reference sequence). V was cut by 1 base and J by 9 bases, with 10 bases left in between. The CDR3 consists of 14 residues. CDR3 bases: TGTGCCAGCAGCTTAGATTGGGGTGTTTCACCCCTCCACTTT. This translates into CASSLDWGVSPLHF. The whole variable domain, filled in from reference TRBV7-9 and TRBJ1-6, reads DTGVSQNPRHKITKRGQNVTFRCDPISEHNRLYWYRQTLGQGPEFLTYFQNEAQLEKSRLLSDRFSAERPKGSFSTLEIQRTEQGDSAMYLCASSLDWGVSPLHFGNGTRLTVT.

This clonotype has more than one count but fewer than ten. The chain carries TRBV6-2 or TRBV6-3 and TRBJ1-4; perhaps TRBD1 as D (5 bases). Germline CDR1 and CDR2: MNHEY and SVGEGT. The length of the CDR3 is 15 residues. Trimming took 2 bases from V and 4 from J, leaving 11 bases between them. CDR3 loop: CASSYVGGSNEKLFF. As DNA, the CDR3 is TGTGCCAGCAGTTACGTCGGGGGAAGTAATGAAAAACTGTTTTTT.

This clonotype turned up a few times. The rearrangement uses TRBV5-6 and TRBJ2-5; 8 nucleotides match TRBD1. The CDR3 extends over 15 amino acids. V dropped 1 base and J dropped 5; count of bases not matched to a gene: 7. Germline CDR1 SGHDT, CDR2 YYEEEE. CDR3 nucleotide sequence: TGTGCCAGCAGCTTGCCCCGGACAGGGCTGGAGACCCAGTACTTC. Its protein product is CASSLPRTGLETQYF.

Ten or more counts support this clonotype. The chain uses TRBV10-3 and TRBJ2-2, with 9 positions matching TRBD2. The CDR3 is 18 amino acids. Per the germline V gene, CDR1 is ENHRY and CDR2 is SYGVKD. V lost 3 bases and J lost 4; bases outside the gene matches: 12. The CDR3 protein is CAISDRAGGNLATGELFF. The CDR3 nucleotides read TGTGCCATCAGTGACCGAGCGGGAGGTAACCTAGCCACCGGGGAGCTGTTTTTT.

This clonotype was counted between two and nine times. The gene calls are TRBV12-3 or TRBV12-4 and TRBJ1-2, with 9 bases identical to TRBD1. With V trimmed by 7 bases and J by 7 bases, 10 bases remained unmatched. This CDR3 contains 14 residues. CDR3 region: CASTSSGQGSGYTF. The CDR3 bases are TGTGCCAGCACCTCGTCGGGACAGGGCAGTGGCTACACCTTC.

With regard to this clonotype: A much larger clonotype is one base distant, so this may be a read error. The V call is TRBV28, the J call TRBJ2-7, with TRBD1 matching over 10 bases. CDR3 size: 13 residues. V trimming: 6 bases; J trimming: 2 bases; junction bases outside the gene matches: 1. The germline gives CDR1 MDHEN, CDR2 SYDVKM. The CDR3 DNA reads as TGTGCCAGCAGGACAGGGGGCCCCTACGAGCAGTACTTC. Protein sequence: CASRTGGPYEQYF.

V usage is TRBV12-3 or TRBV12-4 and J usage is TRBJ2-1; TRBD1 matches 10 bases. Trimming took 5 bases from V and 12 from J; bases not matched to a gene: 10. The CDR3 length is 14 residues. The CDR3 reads CASSLMTGGGAQFF. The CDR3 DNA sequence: TGTGCCAGCAGTCTCATGACAGGGGGCGGAGCGCAGTTCTTC.

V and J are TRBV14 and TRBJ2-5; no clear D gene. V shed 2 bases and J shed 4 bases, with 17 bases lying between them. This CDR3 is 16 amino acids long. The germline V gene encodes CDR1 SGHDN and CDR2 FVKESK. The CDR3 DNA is TGTGCCAGCAGCCAATTAAACGGGCCAAAACGAGAGACCCAGTACTTC. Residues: CASSQLNGPKRETQYF.

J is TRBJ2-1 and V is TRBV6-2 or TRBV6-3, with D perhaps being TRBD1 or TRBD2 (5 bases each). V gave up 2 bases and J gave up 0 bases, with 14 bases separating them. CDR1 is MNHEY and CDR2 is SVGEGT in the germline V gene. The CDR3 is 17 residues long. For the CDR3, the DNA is TGTGCCAGCAGTTACCTCGTCGGGGCGGGCTCCTACAATGAGCAGTTCTTC. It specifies CASSYLVGAGSYNEQFF.

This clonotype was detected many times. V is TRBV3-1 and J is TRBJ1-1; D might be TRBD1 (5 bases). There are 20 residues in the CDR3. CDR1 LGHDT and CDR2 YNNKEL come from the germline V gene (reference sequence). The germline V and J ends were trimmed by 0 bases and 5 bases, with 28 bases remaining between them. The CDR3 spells CASSQDAPEARGTARTEAFF. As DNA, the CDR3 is TGTGCCAGCAGCCAAGATGCCCCGGAAGCCCGGGGGACGGCCAGAACTGAAGCTTTCTTT.

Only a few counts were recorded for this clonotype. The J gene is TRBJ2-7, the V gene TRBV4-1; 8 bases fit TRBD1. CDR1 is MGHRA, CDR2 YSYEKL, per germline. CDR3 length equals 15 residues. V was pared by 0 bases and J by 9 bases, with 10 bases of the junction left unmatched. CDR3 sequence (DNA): TGCGCCAGCAGCCAAGATTGGGCAGGGGGCGGGATGCAGTACTTC. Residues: CASSQDWAGGGMQYF.

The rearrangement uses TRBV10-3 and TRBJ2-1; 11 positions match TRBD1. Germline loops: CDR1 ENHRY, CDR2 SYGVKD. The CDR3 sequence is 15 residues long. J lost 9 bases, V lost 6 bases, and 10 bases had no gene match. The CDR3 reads CAIRDRDRGDLEQFF. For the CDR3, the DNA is TGTGCCATCAGGGACCGGGACAGGGGGGATCTTGAGCAGTTCTTC.

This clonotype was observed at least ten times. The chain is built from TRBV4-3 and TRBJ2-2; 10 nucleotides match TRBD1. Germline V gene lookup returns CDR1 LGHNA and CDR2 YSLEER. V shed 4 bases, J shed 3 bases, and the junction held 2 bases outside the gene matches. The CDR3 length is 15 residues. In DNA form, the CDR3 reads TGCGCCAGCAGCCGACAGGGGGCGGACACCGGGGAGCTGTTTTTT. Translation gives CASSRQGADTGELFF.

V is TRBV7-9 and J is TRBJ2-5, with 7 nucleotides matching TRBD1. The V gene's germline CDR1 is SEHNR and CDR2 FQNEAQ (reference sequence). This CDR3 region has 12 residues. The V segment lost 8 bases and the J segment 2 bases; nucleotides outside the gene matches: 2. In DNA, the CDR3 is TGTGCCAGCGGACAGGAGCAAGAGACCCAGTACTTC. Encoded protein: CASGQEQETQYF.

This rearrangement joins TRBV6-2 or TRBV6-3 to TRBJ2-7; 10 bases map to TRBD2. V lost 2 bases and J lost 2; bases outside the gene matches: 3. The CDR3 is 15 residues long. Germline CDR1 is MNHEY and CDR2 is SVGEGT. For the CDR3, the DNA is TGTGCCAGCAGTTACACTAGCGGGACGACCTACGAGCAGTACTTC. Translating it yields CASSYTSGTTYEQYF.